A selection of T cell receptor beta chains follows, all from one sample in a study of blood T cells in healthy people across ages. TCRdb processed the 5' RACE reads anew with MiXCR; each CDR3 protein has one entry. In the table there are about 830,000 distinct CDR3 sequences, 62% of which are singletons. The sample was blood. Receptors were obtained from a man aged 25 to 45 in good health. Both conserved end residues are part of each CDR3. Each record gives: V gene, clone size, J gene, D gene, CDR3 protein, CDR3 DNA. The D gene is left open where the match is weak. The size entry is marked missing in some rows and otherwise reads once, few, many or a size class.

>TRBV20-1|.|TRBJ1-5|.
CSARGYSNQPQHF
TGCAGTGCTAGGGGTTATAGCAATCAGCCCCAGCATTTT
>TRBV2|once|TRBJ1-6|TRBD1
CASSGRQGANSPLHF
TGTGCCAGCAGTGGACGACAGGGGGCAAATTCACCCCTCCACTTT
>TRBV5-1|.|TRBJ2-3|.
CASSPPAGGDTQYF
TGCGCCAGCAGCCCCCCAGCAGGGGGGGATACGCAGTATTTT
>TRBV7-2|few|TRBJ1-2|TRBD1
CASADRGIGYTF
TGTGCCAGCGCCGACAGGGGCATTGGCTACACCTTC
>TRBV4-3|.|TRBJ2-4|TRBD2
CASSQDPSGGPPPKNIQYF
TGCGCCAGCAGCCAAGATCCTAGCGGGGGGCCCCCCCCCAAAAACATTCAGTACTTC
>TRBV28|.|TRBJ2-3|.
CASSPSMLGVSTDTQYF
TGTGCCAGCAGTCCCTCAATGCTGGGGGTCAGCACAGATACGCAGTATTTT
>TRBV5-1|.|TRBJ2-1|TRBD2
CASSPGTSGGPYNEQFF
TGCGCCAGCAGCCCCGGGACTAGCGGGGGACCTTACAATGAGCAGTTCTTC
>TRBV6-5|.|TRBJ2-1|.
CASSYAMRVNEQFF
TGTGCCAGCAGTTACGCGATGCGGGTGAATGAGCAGTTCTTC
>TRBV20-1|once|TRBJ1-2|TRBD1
CSARTGSGYGYTF
TGCAGTGCGAGGACAGGGTCAGGCTATGGCTACACCTTC
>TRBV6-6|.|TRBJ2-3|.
CASSYPGQKTDTQYF
TGTGCCAGCAGTTACCCCGGGCAGAAGACAGATACGCAGTATTTT
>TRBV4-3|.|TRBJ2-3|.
CASSQGGGDTHTDTQYF
TGCGCCAGCAGCCAAGGGGGTGGAGACACACACACAGATACGCAGTATTTT
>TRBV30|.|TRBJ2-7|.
CAWSVGRGYEQYF
TGTGCCTGGAGTGTTGGCAGGGGCTACGAGCAGTACTTC
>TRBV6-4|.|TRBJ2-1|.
CASSDPAVSSYNEQFF
TGTGCCAGCAGTGACCCAGCGGTTAGCTCCTACAATGAGCAGTTCTTC
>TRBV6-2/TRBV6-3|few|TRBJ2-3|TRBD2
CASTHSGEGVDTQYF
TGTGCCAGCACCCATAGCGGGGAAGGAGTAGATACGCAGTATTTT
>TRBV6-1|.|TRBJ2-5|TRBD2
CASRLAGEETQYF
TGTGCCAGCAGATTAGCGGGGGAAGAGACCCAGTACTTC
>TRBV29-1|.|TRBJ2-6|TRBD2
CSVGGTSGGPGSGANVLTF
TGCAGCGTTGGTGGGACTAGCGGGGGCCCCGGCTCTGGGGCCAACGTCCTGACTTTC
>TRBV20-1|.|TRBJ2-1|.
CSARPQGRAYNEQFF
TGCAGTGCCAGGCCCCAGGGGAGAGCCTACAATGAGCAGTTCTTC
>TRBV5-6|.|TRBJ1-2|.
CTSSLVSGGDGYTF
TGTACCAGCAGCTTGGTCTCTGGGGGCGATGGCTACACCTTC
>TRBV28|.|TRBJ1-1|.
CASSSTAGVATPNTEAFF
TGTGCCAGCAGTTCCACCGCCGGGGTCGCGACCCCGAACACTGAAGCTTTCTTT
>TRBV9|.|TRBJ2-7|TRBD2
CASSVPGLAGNEQYF
TGTGCCAGCAGCGTACCGGGACTAGCGGGCAACGAGCAGTACTTC
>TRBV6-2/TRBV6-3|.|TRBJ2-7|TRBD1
CASSYPGGPYEQYF
TGTGCCAGCAGTTACCCAGGGGGCCCCTACGAGCAGTACTTC
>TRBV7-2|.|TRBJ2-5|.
CASSLFQETQYF
TGTGCCAGCAGCTTGTTCCAAGAGACCCAGTACTTC
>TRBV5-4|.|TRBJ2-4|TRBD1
CASSTEQGARNIQYF
TGTGCCAGCAGCACGGAACAGGGGGCGCGGAACATTCAGTACTTC
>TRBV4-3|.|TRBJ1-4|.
CASSRKQQGFNEKLFF
TGCGCCAGCAGCCGAAAACAACAGGGATTTAATGAAAAACTGTTTTTT
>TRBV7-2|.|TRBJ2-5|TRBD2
CASSRRTSGGAETQYF
TGTGCCAGCAGCCGCCGGACTAGCGGGGGGGCAGAGACCCAGTACTTC
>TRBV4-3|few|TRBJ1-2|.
CASSQEGNSVYGYTF
TGCGCCAGCAGCCAAGAGGGGAACAGTGTCTATGGCTACACCTTC
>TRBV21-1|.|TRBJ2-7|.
CASSKGPRRQGGEQYF
TGTGCCAGCAGCAAAGGGCCCCGGCGTCAGGGGGGCGAGCAGTACTTC
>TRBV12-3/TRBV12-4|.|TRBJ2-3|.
CASSLKHTGTQYF
TGTGCCAGCAGTTTAAAACACACAGGTACGCAGTATTTT
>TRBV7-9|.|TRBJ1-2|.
CASSFSDGYGYTF
TGTGCCAGCAGCTTTAGTGATGGCTATGGCTACACCTTC
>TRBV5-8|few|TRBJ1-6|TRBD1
CASSGGQDLYNSPLHF
TGTGCCAGCAGCGGGGGACAGGACCTCTATAATTCACCCCTCCACTTT
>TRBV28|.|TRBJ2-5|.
CASSSESSLQYF
TGTGCCAGCAGTTCCGAATCGTCGCTCCAGTACTTC
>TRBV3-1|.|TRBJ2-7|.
CASSQVSSERREQYF
TGTGCCAGCAGCCAAGTGAGCTCTGAGAGGCGCGAGCAGTACTTC
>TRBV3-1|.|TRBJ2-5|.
CASSQDLGTEQYF
TGTGCCAGCAGCCAAGATTTGGGGACTGAGCAGTACTTC
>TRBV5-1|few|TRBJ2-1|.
CASSLQAAAYNEQFF
TGCGCCAGCAGCTTGCAAGCAGCAGCCTACAATGAGCAGTTCTTC
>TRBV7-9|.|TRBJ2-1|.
CASSWYDNEQFF
TGTGCCAGCAGCTGGTACGACAATGAGCAGTTCTTC
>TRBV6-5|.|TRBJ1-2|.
CASSYSNWGRGLNYGYTF
TGTGCCAGCAGTTACTCGAACTGGGGAAGAGGGCTTAACTATGGCTACACCTTC
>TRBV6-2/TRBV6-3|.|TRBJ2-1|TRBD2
CASTGMRGGYNEQFF
TGTGCCAGCACAGGGATGCGGGGGGGTTACAATGAGCAGTTCTTC
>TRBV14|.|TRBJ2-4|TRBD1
CASSAGTGYYEQHF
TGTGCCAGCAGCGCCGGGACAGGGTACTACGAGCAGCACTTC
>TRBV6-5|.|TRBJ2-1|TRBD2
CASRERGPSYNEQFF
TGTGCCAGCAGGGAGCGGGGGCCCTCCTACAATGAGCAGTTCTTC
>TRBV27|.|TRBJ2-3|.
CASSLWAEFDTQYF
TGTGCCAGCAGTTTGTGGGCAGAATTTGATACGCAGTATTTT
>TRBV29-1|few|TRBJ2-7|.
CSVVPGSNEQYF
TGCAGCGTTGTGCCGGGAAGCAACGAGCAGTACTTC
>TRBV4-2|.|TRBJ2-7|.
CASSQDRGVGSYNEQYF
TGTGCCAGCAGCCAAGATCGGGGCGTTGGCTCCTACAATGAGCAGTACTTC
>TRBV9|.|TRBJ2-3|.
CASSGRLGSDTQYF
TGTGCCAGCAGCGGTCGACTGGGGAGCGATACGCAGTATTTT
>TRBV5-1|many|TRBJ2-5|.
CASSLVGSLQETQYF
TGCGCCAGCAGCTTGGTTGGCAGCCTTCAAGAGACCCAGTACTTC
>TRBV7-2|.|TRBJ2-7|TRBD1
CASRHSIGQGDYEQYF
TGTGCCAGCAGACACTCCATCGGACAGGGCGATTACGAGCAGTACTTC
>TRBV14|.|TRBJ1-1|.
CASSQEDGVRIAFF
TGTGCCAGCAGCCAAGAAGATGGGGTCAGGATTGCTTTCTTT
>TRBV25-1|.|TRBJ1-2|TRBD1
CASSPLADRVYGYTF
TGTGCCAGCAGTCCTCTCGCAGACAGGGTCTATGGCTACACCTTC
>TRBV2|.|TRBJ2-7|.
CASSYVGQSSYEQYF
TGTGCCAGCAGTTACGTCGGACAGAGCTCCTACGAGCAGTACTTC
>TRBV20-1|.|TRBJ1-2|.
CSAKRGGYTF
TGCAGTGCGAAGAGGGGTGGCTACACCTTC
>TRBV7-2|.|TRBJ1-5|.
CASSQDIRQPQHF
TGTGCCAGCAGCCAGGACATTAGGCAGCCCCAGCATTTT
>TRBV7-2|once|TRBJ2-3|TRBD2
CASSPGRVNWEDTQYF
TGTGCCAGCAGCCCGGGGAGGGTTAACTGGGAAGATACGCAGTATTTT
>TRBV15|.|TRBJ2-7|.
CATSRTGSYEQYF
TGTGCCACCAGCAGAACAGGCTCCTACGAGCAGTACTTC
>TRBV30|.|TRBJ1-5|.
CSWSVRAHSQHF
TGTTCCTGGAGTGTACGGGCCCACTCCCAGCATTTT
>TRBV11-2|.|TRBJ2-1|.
CASSLGPVAASSYNEQFF
TGTGCCAGCAGCTTAGGACCCGTAGCGGCCAGCTCCTACAATGAGCAGTTCTTC
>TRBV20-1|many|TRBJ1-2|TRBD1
CSARGAPGTAKNYGYTF
TGCAGTGCTAGAGGTGCCCCCGGGACAGCTAAGAACTATGGCTACACCTTC
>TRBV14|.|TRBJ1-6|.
CASSQDRGFSPLHF
TGTGCCAGCAGCCAAGATCGTGGGTTTTCACCCCTCCACTTT
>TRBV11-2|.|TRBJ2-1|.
CASSLDAGNEQFF
TGTGCCAGCAGCTTAGATGCGGGGAATGAGCAGTTCTTC